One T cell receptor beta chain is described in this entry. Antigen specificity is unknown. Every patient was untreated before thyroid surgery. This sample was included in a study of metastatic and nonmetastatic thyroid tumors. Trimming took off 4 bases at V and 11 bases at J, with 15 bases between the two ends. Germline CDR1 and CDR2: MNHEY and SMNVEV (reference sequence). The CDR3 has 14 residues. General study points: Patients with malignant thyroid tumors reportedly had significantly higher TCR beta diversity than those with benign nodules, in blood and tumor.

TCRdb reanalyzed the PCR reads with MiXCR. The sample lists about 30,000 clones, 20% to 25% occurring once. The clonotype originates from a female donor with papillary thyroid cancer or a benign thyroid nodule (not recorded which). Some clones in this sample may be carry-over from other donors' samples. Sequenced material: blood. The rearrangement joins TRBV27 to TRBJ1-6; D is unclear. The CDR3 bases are TGTGCCAGCAGTTCCAATCAGGCGGGAACACCCCTCCACTTT. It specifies CASSSNQAGTPLHF.